Here is one T cell receptor (beta chain) with its context. Profiling relied on immunoSEQ multiplex PCR, and the TCRdb table lists in-frame clones only, not all of them. The sample records around 510,000 clones, around 95% being singletons. Germline CDR1 is SGHTA and CDR2 is FQGNSA. Trimming removed 5 bases from V and 7 bases from J, with 20 bases in between. This CDR3 is 15 amino acids long. These data belong to a study of shared clonotypes between healthy human individuals. The clonotype was recovered from a woman between 25 and 40 years old in good health. Material for sequencing was naive CD4+ T cells sorted from blood. Subset in this sample: CD45RA+ positively selected. The chain uses TRBV7-2 and TRBJ1-2; D not certain. In nucleotides, the CDR3 is TGTGCCAGCAGCCCTGCCATTGCGCCTGAGGGTGGCTACACCTTC. This gives the protein CASSPAIAPEGGYTF.